The present T cell receptor (beta chain) was sequenced within a study of monozygotic twins with cystic fibrosis. Across the whole study: Roughly 3 micrograms of fragmented DNA underwent approximately 15 PCR cycles for library preparation. Whole-study findings and limits: Low clonality (median roughly 0.0095) suggested a mostly naive repertoire. Nucleotide-identical clonotype sharing was significantly higher within monozygotic CF twin pairs than between unrelated CF individuals.

Note on this clone: Its specificity is unknown.

The CDR3 covers 13 residues. Germline loops: CDR1 SEHNR, CDR2 FQNEAQ (reference sequence). V was clipped by 4 bases and J by 3 bases, with 10 bases between them. Clones were sequenced by immunoSEQ multiplex PCR, and TCRdb holds only the in-frame ones, with some missing. The sample consists of over 9,500 clones, 96% of them appearing once. Material: blood. The sequence was collected from a boy between 10 and 17 years old with cystic fibrosis. The chain combines TRBV7-9 with TRBJ2-7, with D hard to call. The CDR3 sequence: CASSSPGFYEQYF. The CDR3 DNA reads as TGTGCCAGCAGCTCACCGGGTTTCTACGAGCAGTACTTC.